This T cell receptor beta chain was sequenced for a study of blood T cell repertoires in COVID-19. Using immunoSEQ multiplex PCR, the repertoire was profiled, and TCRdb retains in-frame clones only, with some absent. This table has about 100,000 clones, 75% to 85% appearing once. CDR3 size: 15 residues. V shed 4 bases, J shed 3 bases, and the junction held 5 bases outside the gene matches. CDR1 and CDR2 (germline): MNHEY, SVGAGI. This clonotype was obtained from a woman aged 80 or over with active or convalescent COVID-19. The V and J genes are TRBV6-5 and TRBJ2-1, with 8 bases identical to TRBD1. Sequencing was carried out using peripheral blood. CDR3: CASSWWGQDYNEQFF. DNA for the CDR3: TGTGCCAGCAGTTGGTGGGGACAGGACTACAATGAGCAGTTCTTC.